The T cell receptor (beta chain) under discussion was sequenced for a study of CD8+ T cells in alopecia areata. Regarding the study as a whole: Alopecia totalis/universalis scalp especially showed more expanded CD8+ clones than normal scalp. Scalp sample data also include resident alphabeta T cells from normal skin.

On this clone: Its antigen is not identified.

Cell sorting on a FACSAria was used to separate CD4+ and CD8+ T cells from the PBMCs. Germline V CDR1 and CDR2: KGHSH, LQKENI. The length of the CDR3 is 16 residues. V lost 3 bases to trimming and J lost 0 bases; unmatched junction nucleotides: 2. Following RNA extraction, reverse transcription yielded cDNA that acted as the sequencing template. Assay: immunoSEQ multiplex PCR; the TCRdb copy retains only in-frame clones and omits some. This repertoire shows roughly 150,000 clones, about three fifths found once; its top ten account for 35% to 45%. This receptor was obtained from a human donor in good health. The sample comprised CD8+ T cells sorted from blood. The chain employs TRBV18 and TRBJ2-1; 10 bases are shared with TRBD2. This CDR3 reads CASSPSSGSSYNEQFF. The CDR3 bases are TGTGCCAGCTCACCTTCTAGCGGGAGCTCCTACAATGAGCAGTTCTTC.